This TCR beta chain was sequenced during a study of T cell changes during pregnancy in multiple sclerosis. Germline V gene lookup returns CDR1 SGHRS and CDR2 YFSETQ. The CDR3 has 15 amino acids. V lost 0 bases, J lost 4 bases, and 6 bases stayed unmatched. Only in-frame clones appear in the TCRdb table, and some are missing; sequencing was by immunoSEQ multiplex PCR. In the table there are about 49,000 clones, about 90% of which are singletons. The sequence was collected from a female donor in good health, enrolled as a control in a pregnancy study. The input for sequencing was peripheral blood, taken after pregnancy. The chain combines TRBV5-1 with TRBJ1-1, with TRBD1 matching over 7 bases. CDR3 residues: CASSLARDSATEAFF. The CDR3 DNA sequence: TGCGCCAGCAGCTTGGCCCGGGACAGCGCCACTGAAGCTTTCTTT.